This is a list of T cell receptor beta chains from one sample in a study of blood T cell repertoires in COVID-19. Repertoires were generated with immunoSEQ multiplex PCR, while TCRdb's copy carries only in-frame clones and drops some. In the table there are roughly 140,000 clones, about 86% of which are singletons. The sequencing input was peripheral blood. Receptors were obtained from a human donor in a cohort sampled during active COVID-19. The CDR3 runs from the conserved cysteine through the conserved F or W. Clone size is stated in some rows and not others, as once, few, many or a class when expanded.

V	size	J	CDR3
TRBV19	-	TRBJ2-7	CATRDRASEQYF
TRBV9	-	TRBJ2-7	CASSLHAGYEQYF
TRBV5-1	few	TRBJ2-5	CASSVYGTGRVETQYF
TRBV28	-	TRBJ2-1	CASSKQGAVGYNEQFF
TRBV15	-	TRBJ2-1	CATSRGGTINEQFF
TRBV9	-	TRBJ1-2	CASSVTGTGYGYTF
TRBV24-1	-	TRBJ2-7	CATSGASRTGVSYEQYF
TRBV7-2	-	TRBJ2-7	CASSARVGQAYEQYF
TRBV7-6	once	TRBJ2-7	CASSISIAYEQYF
TRBV11-2	-	TRBJ2-5	CASSLIPGSETQYF
TRBV28	-	TRBJ2-7	CASSLLTTTGYEQYF
TRBV19	-	TRBJ1-2	CASSIRGGQGFYGYTF
TRBV11-2	once	TRBJ1-6	CASSLVAYSPLHF
TRBV7-8	-	TRBJ2-7	CASSLVGWDRGSRGTRYEQYF
TRBV2	-	TRBJ1-5	CASSELGPLRTGDNQPQHF
TRBV7-8	few	TRBJ2-2	CASSSPRGPERAGELFF
TRBV2	-	TRBJ1-5	CASNYSPAGGSSNQPQHF
TRBV7-2	-	TRBJ1-2	CASSLRQGGNYGYTF
TRBV4-1	many	TRBJ2-7	CASSQTNRFGYEQYF
TRBV5-1	-	TRBJ2-3	CASSPGTTVVSQYF
TRBV29-1	-	TRBJ1-1	CSARGGPNTEAFF
TRBV7-9	-	TRBJ2-7	CASSLDPGEDEQYF
TRBV10-3	-	TRBJ1-3	CAISESMAGTGNTIYF
TRBV29-1	-	TRBJ2-7	CSVQGQGAYEQYF
TRBV3-1/TRBV3-2	-	TRBJ2-2	CAGDDRANTGELFF
TRBV7-2	-	TRBJ1-4	CASSLDRGSEKLFF
TRBV4-3	-	TRBJ2-2	CASSHSQGAGELFF
TRBV7-2	-	TRBJ1-2	CASSLESGGGYTF
TRBV5-1	-	TRBJ1-4	CASSSGQLTNEKLFF
TRBV7-3	many	TRBJ1-4	CASSATGSKGEKLFF
TRBV7-9	-	TRBJ1-2	CASSFGVTGDNYGYTF
TRBV9	-	TRBJ2-7	CASSVEGQGAYEQYF